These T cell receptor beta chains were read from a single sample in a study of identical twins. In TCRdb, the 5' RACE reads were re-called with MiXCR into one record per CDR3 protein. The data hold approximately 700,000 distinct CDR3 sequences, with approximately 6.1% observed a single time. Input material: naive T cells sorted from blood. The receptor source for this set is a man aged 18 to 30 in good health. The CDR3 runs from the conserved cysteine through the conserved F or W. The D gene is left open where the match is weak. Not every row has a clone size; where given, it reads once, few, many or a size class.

cdr3_nt: TGTGCCAGCAGAGGTACAGGGTTTTGGGCGCAGTATTTT; cdr3_aa: CASRGTGFWAQYF; v_call: TRBV6-6; clone_size: few; d_call: NA; j_call: TRBJ2-3
cdr3_nt: TGTGCCAGCAGCTTAGAATGGGCAGTGGGGGAGACCCAGTACTTC; cdr3_aa: CASSLEWAVGETQYF; v_call: TRBV11-2; clone_size: NA; d_call: NA; j_call: TRBJ2-5
cdr3_nt: TGTGCCAGCAGGCCGGGACTAGCGAGAAACGAGCAGTACTTC; cdr3_aa: CASRPGLARNEQYF; v_call: TRBV7-2; clone_size: NA; d_call: TRBD2; j_call: TRBJ2-7
cdr3_nt: TGTGCCAGCAGCAATACCGGGACCCCGAACACCGGGGAGCTGTTTTTT; cdr3_aa: CASSNTGTPNTGELFF; v_call: TRBV5-6; clone_size: many; d_call: NA; j_call: TRBJ2-2
cdr3_nt: TGTGCCAGCAGCCAATTGGGCGGGGAGCTGTTTTTT; cdr3_aa: CASSQLGGELFF; v_call: TRBV3-1; clone_size: few; d_call: NA; j_call: TRBJ2-2
cdr3_nt: TGTGCCATAAACGGAGGCCCCCCTAATGAAAAACTGTTTTTT; cdr3_aa: CAINGGPPNEKLFF; v_call: TRBV10-3; clone_size: NA; d_call: NA; j_call: TRBJ1-4
cdr3_nt: TGTGCCAGCAGAAAAGAACAGGGTAGTAATTCACCCCTCCACTTT; cdr3_aa: CASRKEQGSNSPLHF; v_call: TRBV12-3/TRBV12-4; clone_size: NA; d_call: NA; j_call: TRBJ1-6
cdr3_nt: TGTGCCAGCAGTTTACGGTCGGCCCTGATTAATTCACCCCTCCACTTT; cdr3_aa: CASSLRSALINSPLHF; v_call: TRBV12-3/TRBV12-4; clone_size: many; d_call: NA; j_call: TRBJ1-6
cdr3_nt: TGCGCCAGCAGCTTGGCTTCGGGGATATGGGAGCTGTTTTTT; cdr3_aa: CASSLASGIWELFF; v_call: TRBV5-1; clone_size: NA; d_call: NA; j_call: TRBJ2-2
cdr3_nt: TGTGCCAGCAGCCAAGGAAACGGGAATTCACCCCTCCACTTT; cdr3_aa: CASSQGNGNSPLHF; v_call: TRBV3-1; clone_size: NA; d_call: NA; j_call: TRBJ1-6
cdr3_nt: TGCGCCAGCAGCCAAGAAATAGCGGGAGGCTGGCATGAGCAGTTCTTC; cdr3_aa: CASSQEIAGGWHEQFF; v_call: TRBV4-1; clone_size: many; d_call: TRBD2; j_call: TRBJ2-1
cdr3_nt: TGTGCCAGCAAAGCGTATCCAGACGGCAATCAGCCCCAGCATTTT; cdr3_aa: CASKAYPDGNQPQHF; v_call: TRBV6-2/TRBV6-3; clone_size: many; d_call: NA; j_call: TRBJ1-5
cdr3_nt: TGTGCCAGCAGCCCAGGGAGGGGAACCAACCCACGGCCCCAGCATTTT; cdr3_aa: CASSPGRGTNPRPQHF; v_call: TRBV9; clone_size: many; d_call: NA; j_call: TRBJ1-5
cdr3_nt: TGTGCCAGCAGCTTCCCCGGGGAATATGGCTACACCTTC; cdr3_aa: CASSFPGEYGYTF; v_call: TRBV7-3; clone_size: few; d_call: NA; j_call: TRBJ1-2
cdr3_nt: TGCAGCGCCCTTCAGGCTGGTGCCAAAAACATTCAGTACTTC; cdr3_aa: CSALQAGAKNIQYF; v_call: TRBV29-1; clone_size: many; d_call: NA; j_call: TRBJ2-4
cdr3_nt: TGTGCCAGCAGCCGTGAGCCGAACACTGAAGCTTTCTTT; cdr3_aa: CASSREPNTEAFF; v_call: TRBV7-6; clone_size: NA; d_call: NA; j_call: TRBJ1-1
cdr3_nt: TGCGCCAGCAGCCGCCCGGGACTAGCGGGAGGGAGCTCCTACAATGAGCAGTTCTTC; cdr3_aa: CASSRPGLAGGSSYNEQFF; v_call: TRBV5-1; clone_size: few; d_call: TRBD2; j_call: TRBJ2-1
cdr3_nt: TGCAGTGCTAGTATTAGCGGAACTCACTACAATGAGCAGTTCTTC; cdr3_aa: CSASISGTHYNEQFF; v_call: TRBV20-1; clone_size: NA; d_call: NA; j_call: TRBJ2-1
cdr3_nt: TGTGCCAGCAGCGCCCGGGCGGGGAACACTGAAGCTTTCTTT; cdr3_aa: CASSARAGNTEAFF; v_call: TRBV6-1; clone_size: few; d_call: NA; j_call: TRBJ1-1
cdr3_nt: TGTGCCAGCTCACCAGGCATGGGACTGCCAGAGACCCAGTACTTC; cdr3_aa: CASSPGMGLPETQYF; v_call: TRBV18; clone_size: few; d_call: NA; j_call: TRBJ2-5
cdr3_nt: TGTGCCACCAGCAGAGATCGGGGGACTAGCAGAGCAGAGACCCAGTACTTC; cdr3_aa: CATSRDRGTSRAETQYF; v_call: TRBV15; clone_size: NA; d_call: TRBD2; j_call: TRBJ2-5
cdr3_nt: TGCAGTGCACATACCGGGACAGGGGGCGGAAACACCATATATTTT; cdr3_aa: CSAHTGTGGGNTIYF; v_call: TRBV20-1; clone_size: many; d_call: TRBD1; j_call: TRBJ1-3
cdr3_nt: TGCGCCAGCAGCGGGGGGGCCACGCCTGGGACTGAAGCTTTCTTT; cdr3_aa: CASSGGATPGTEAFF; v_call: TRBV5-1; clone_size: few; d_call: NA; j_call: TRBJ1-1
cdr3_nt: TGTGCCAGCAGCTTAGCGGGGACTTCAGAGCAGTTCTTC; cdr3_aa: CASSLAGTSEQFF; v_call: TRBV7-9; clone_size: NA; d_call: NA; j_call: TRBJ2-1
cdr3_nt: TGTGCCAGCAGCCTAGAGGGCAGGCCTAGCTACACCTTC; cdr3_aa: CASSLEGRPSYTF; v_call: TRBV7-2; clone_size: many; d_call: NA; j_call: TRBJ1-2
cdr3_nt: TGTGCCAGCAGTTACGATAATAGGGTGCGGGAGCCCCAGCATTTT; cdr3_aa: CASSYDNRVREPQHF; v_call: TRBV6-5; clone_size: many; d_call: NA; j_call: TRBJ1-5
cdr3_nt: TGTGCCAGCAGCTTAGTGGGACTAGATTACGAGCAGTACTTC; cdr3_aa: CASSLVGLDYEQYF; v_call: TRBV7-8; clone_size: NA; d_call: TRBD2; j_call: TRBJ2-7
cdr3_nt: TGTGCCAGCAGCAGTGAATTGAGGGGGAAGCAGTTCTTC; cdr3_aa: CASSSELRGKQFF; v_call: TRBV7-2; clone_size: many; d_call: NA; j_call: TRBJ2-1
cdr3_nt: TGCGCCAGCAGCCCGTCTGACAGGTCTGGGGCCAACGTCCTGACTTTC; cdr3_aa: CASSPSDRSGANVLTF; v_call: TRBV5-1; clone_size: few; d_call: NA; j_call: TRBJ2-6
cdr3_nt: TGTGCCAGCCGACAAAGACCGGTATCTGTATACGAGCAGTACTTC; cdr3_aa: CASRQRPVSVYEQYF; v_call: TRBV27; clone_size: NA; d_call: NA; j_call: TRBJ2-7
cdr3_nt: TGTGCCAGCAGTGAAAGGGGCCCAGAGATAGCGGGAGGTACCGGGGAGCTGTTTTTT; cdr3_aa: CASSERGPEIAGGTGELFF; v_call: TRBV2; clone_size: few; d_call: TRBD2; j_call: TRBJ2-2
cdr3_nt: TGTGCCAGCAGTTTATCGGGGACATCGTTCACTGAAGCTTTCTTT; cdr3_aa: CASSLSGTSFTEAFF; v_call: TRBV27; clone_size: many; d_call: NA; j_call: TRBJ1-1